The 23 T cell receptor beta chains listed next were all sequenced from one sample in a study of preoperative IRX-2 immunotherapy in early breast cancer. Stated treatment: preoperative locoregional IRX-2 cytokine immunotherapy. TCRdb's copy holds only in-frame clones and misses some; the assay was immunoSEQ multiplex PCR. The sample lists fewer than 70,000 clones, around 94% seen once, with roughly 1.5% in the top ten. Sampling was conducted from a patient treated with IRX-2 immunotherapy. These receptors all come from a human donor with breast cancer.

The chain combines TRBV30 with TRBJ2-7; 7 bases are a match to TRBD1. The germline V gene encodes CDR1 GTSNPN and CDR2 SVGIG (reference sequence). The CDR3 has 15 residues. The ends lost 1 base at V and 0 bases at J; junction bases unmatched: 6. CDR3 loop: CAWSGGQRSSYEQYF. In DNA form, the CDR3 reads TGTGCCTGGAGTGGGGGACAGAGGAGCTCCTACGAGCAGTACTTC.

The chain has TRBV18 and TRBJ2-6, with 9 positions matching TRBD1. The J segment lost 11 bases and the V segment lost 5 bases, leaving 4 bases of the junction unmatched. Germline lookup yields CDR1 KGHSH and CDR2 LQKENI. The CDR3 loop spans 13 amino acids. CDR3 in DNA: TGTGCCAGCTCATTTACAGGGGGCGACGTCCTGACTTTC. Translation: CASSFTGGDVLTF.

The V and J genes are TRBV9 and TRBJ1-3; D is unresolved. This CDR3 is built from 13 residues. Germline V CDR1 and CDR2: SGDLS, YYNGEE. With 5 bases removed from V and 0 bases from J, the gap between germline ends came to 6 bases. CDR3 loop: CASSPHSGNTIYF. The CDR3, as DNA: TGTGCCAGCAGTCCACACTCTGGAAACACCATATATTTT. Looking up the rest from reference TRBV9 and TRBJ1-3 gives the full variable domain: DSGVTQTPKHLITATGQRVTLRCSPRSGDLSVYWYQQSLDQGLQFLIQYYNGEERAKGNILERFSAQQFPDLHSELNLSSLELGDSALYFCASSPHSGNTIYFGEGSWLTVV.

The rearrangement links TRBV5-5 to TRBJ1-2; D possibly corresponds to TRBD1 (5 bases). V lost 0 bases, J lost 7 bases, and 13 bases lay in between. CDR1 is SGHKS and CDR2 is YYEKEE in the germline V gene (reference sequence). The CDR3 consists of 14 residues. The CDR3 bases are TGTGCCAGCAGCTTGGCGGGCAGGGCTCCTGGCTACACCTTC. This sequence encodes CASSLAGRAPGYTF.

Here the CDR3 reads CASTSLRRGRETQYF. In nucleotides, the CDR3 is TGTGCCAGCACCTCACTGCGCAGGGGGCGGGAGACCCAGTACTTC. The chain couples TRBV5-8 to TRBJ2-5, with 8 positions matching TRBD1. After removal of 6 bases from V and 5 bases from J, the junction contained 12 bases not matched to a gene. The CDR3 has 15 amino acids. Germline V lookup: CDR1 SGHTS, CDR2 YDEGEE. Drawing the rest from reference TRBV5-8 and TRBJ2-5, the complete variable domain is EAGVTQSPTHLIKTRGQQATLRCSPISGHTSVYWYQQALGLGLQFLLWYDEGEERNRGNFPPRFSGRQFPNYSSELNVNALELEDSALYLCASTSLRRGRETQYFGPGTRLLVL.

The gene calls are TRBV7-9 and TRBJ1-2; D unclear. Trimming took off 1 base at V and 5 bases at J, with 17 bases between the two ends. This CDR3 spans 16 amino acids. Germline CDR1 is SEHNR and CDR2 is FQNEAQ (reference sequence). The CDR3 DNA reads as TGTGCCAGCAGCTTAGTCCCCGCACTGAGAAGATATGGCTACACCTTC. It encodes CASSLVPALRRYGYTF.

The chain has TRBV19 and TRBJ2-1, with 9 bases aligning to TRBD2. The germline V gene encodes CDR1 LNHDA and CDR2 SQIVND (reference sequence). The CDR3 has 16 residues. The trim removed 5 bases at V and 0 bases at J, leaving 5 bases unmatched. CDR3 region: CASSFSGGISYNEQFF. The CDR3 bases are TGTGCCAGTAGTTTCAGCGGGGGGATCTCCTACAATGAGCAGTTCTTC. The full variable domain, rest sourced from reference TRBV19 and TRBJ2-1, is DGGITQSPKYLFRKEGQNVTLSCEQNLNHDAMYWYRQDPGQGLRLIYYSQIVNDFQKGDIAEGYSVSREKKESFPLTVTSAQKNPTAFYLCASSFSGGISYNEQFFGPGTRLTVL.

The V gene is TRBV19, the J gene TRBJ1-1; D is undetermined. Trimming pared 6 bases from V and 4 bases from J, leaving 12 bases between. Per germline, CDR1 LNHDA and CDR2 SQIVND (reference sequence). The CDR3 sequence is 13 residues long. The CDR3 sequence is CASSAGPGTEAFF. In DNA, the CDR3 is TGTGCCAGTAGCGCCGGACCGGGCACTGAAGCTTTCTTT.

The gene calls are TRBV4-1 and TRBJ1-2; D is undetermined. CDR1 and CDR2 (germline): MGHRA, YSYEKL. This CDR3 has 12 amino acids. V gave up 0 bases and J gave up 5 bases, with 4 bases separating them. The CDR3 spells CASSQEGYGYTF. As DNA, the CDR3 is TGCGCCAGCAGCCAAGAGGGGTATGGCTACACCTTC.

This rearrangement joins TRBV19 to TRBJ1-1; D call uncertain. CDR1 is LNHDA, CDR2 SQIVND, per germline (reference sequence). This CDR3 has 12 residues. V was pared by 5 bases and J by 3 bases, with 7 bases between. The CDR3 region has the DNA TGTGCCAGTAGTCCCACGGACACTGAAGCTTTCTTT. It specifies CASSPTDTEAFF.

The chain is built from TRBV5-1 and TRBJ2-5; D may match TRBD1 or TRBD2 (5 bases each). V was shortened by 1 base and J by 5 bases, with 15 bases between the two germline ends. The CDR3 is 15 residues long. Germline-derived CDR1 and CDR2 are SGHRS and YFSETQ. The CDR3 sequence is CASSLNGASMETQYF. The DNA for the CDR3 is TGCGCCAGCAGCTTGAATGGGGCTAGCATGGAGACCCAGTACTTC.

V and J are TRBV6-6 and TRBJ2-1, with D perhaps matching TRBD2 (6 bases). Trimming left V 6 bases short and J 8 bases short, with 8 bases between. Per the germline V gene, CDR1 is MNHNY and CDR2 is SVGAGI (reference sequence). The CDR3 contains 11 residues. The CDR3 nucleotides read TGTGCCAGCAGCACTAGCTATGAGCAGTTCTTC. Translation gives CASSTSYEQFF.

The chain combines TRBV27 with TRBJ2-1; 10 positions match TRBD2. V was clipped by 3 bases and J by 3 bases; unmatched bases: 8. Germline V lookup: CDR1 MNHEY, CDR2 SMNVEV (reference sequence). This CDR3 region has 17 residues. CDR3 protein: CASSLLAGARFYNEQFF. DNA for the CDR3: TGTGCCAGCAGTTTGCTAGCGGGGGCCCGATTCTACAATGAGCAGTTCTTC.

The rearrangement uses TRBV27 and TRBJ2-7, with TRBD2 as a possible D gene (6 bases). Germline assignment: CDR1 MNHEY and CDR2 SMNVEV (reference sequence). Trimming removed 2 bases from V and 6 bases from J, with 11 bases in between. The CDR3 is 13 amino acids. The DNA for the CDR3 is TGTGCCAGCAGTTTAGTCCGGGAGACCGAGCAGTACTTC. This encodes CASSLVRETEQYF.

The chain combines TRBV2 with TRBJ1-6; 7 positions agree with TRBD1. V shed 4 bases and J 10 bases; nucleotides not matched to a gene: 7. CDR1 and CDR2 (germline): SNHLY, FYNNEI. The CDR3 spans 14 residues. The CDR3 here is CASSGQGRRSPLHF. Written as DNA, the CDR3 is TGTGCCAGCAGTGGACAGGGTAGACGCTCACCCCTCCACTTT.

The chain joins TRBV29-1 to TRBJ2-7; the D call may be TRBD1 or TRBD2 (5 bases each). This CDR3 comprises 13 residues. Germline values: CDR1 SQVTM, CDR2 ANQGSEA. V was trimmed by 7 bases and J by 6 bases, leaving 19 bases between them. The CDR3 here is CSGGTRPQGEQYF. The CDR3 DNA reads TGCAGCGGGGGGACCCGGCCGCAGGGCGAGCAGTACTTC.

V is TRBV7-9 and J is TRBJ1-3; D not resolved. The V gene's germline CDR1 is SEHNR and CDR2 FQNEAQ (reference sequence). The CDR3 loop spans 17 amino acids. Between the trimmed V and J ends, which lost 1 base and 0 bases, there was a span of 13 bases. The CDR3 sequence is CASSLVPGENSGNTIYF. The CDR3 region has the DNA TGTGCCAGCAGCTTAGTTCCTGGAGAAAACTCTGGAAACACCATATATTTT.

The chain couples TRBV30 to TRBJ2-1, with D perhaps matching TRBD1 or TRBD2 (5 bases each). This CDR3 spans 13 amino acids. Germline CDR1 GTSNPN, CDR2 SVGIG (reference sequence). Trimming removed 3 bases from V and 12 bases from J, with 18 bases in between. CDR3: CAWSGHRGGGQFF. The CDR3 DNA sequence: TGTGCCTGGAGCGGACACCGAGGCGGAGGGCAGTTCTTC.

The rearrangement links TRBV6-5 to TRBJ1-3, with D unresolved. Trimming stripped 8 bases from V and 3 bases from J, with 8 bases between. The CDR3 loop spans 12 amino acids. Germline V gives CDR1 MNHEY, CDR2 SVGAGI. Written as DNA, the CDR3 is TGTGCCAGCGCCGGGTTTGGAAACACCATATATTTT. It yields the protein CASAGFGNTIYF.

This chain joins TRBV7-2 and TRBJ2-7; tentatively, D is TRBD1 or TRBD2 (5 bases each). CDR1 and CDR2 (germline): SGHTA, FQGNSA. The V and J ends lost 1 base and 2 bases respectively, with 15 bases between them. This CDR3 is 16 amino acids long. CDR3 nucleotides: TGTGCCAGCAGCTTAGGGTGGACGGGGCAGACCTACGAGCAGTACTTC. Its translation: CASSLGWTGQTYEQYF.

The chain recombines TRBV6-5 with TRBJ2-7; D gene ambiguous. This CDR3 region has 15 residues. The germline gives CDR1 MNHEY, CDR2 SVGAGI. Trimming left V 6 bases short and J 7 bases short, with 22 bases between. The CDR3 sequence: CASRDFADGLREQYF. In nucleotides, the CDR3 is TGTGCCAGCAGGGATTTCGCTGACGGCCTTAGGGAGCAGTACTTC.

J is TRBJ2-1 and V is TRBV6-5; 8 bases line up with TRBD2. The CDR3 spans 15 residues. Trimming removed 5 bases from V and 4 bases from J; junction bases left unmatched: 7. Germline V lookup: CDR1 MNHEY, CDR2 SVGAGI. For the CDR3, the DNA is TGTGCCAGCAGTAATCTAGCGGGCGCATACAATGAGCAGTTCTTC. Translated, it gives CASSNLAGAYNEQFF.

This clone was seen a handful of times. The same CDR3 can be traced to other DNA sequences in this sample. The chain recombines TRBV28 with TRBJ2-7, with TRBD1 matching over 7 bases. V shed 8 bases and J 0 bases; nucleotides not matched to a gene: 1. Per the germline V gene, CDR1 is MDHEN and CDR2 is SYDVKM. The CDR3 spans 12 residues. CDR3 in amino acids: CASRTGSYEQYF. In DNA form, the CDR3 reads TGTGCCAGCCGGACAGGCTCCTACGAGCAGTACTTC.